A single TCR beta chain is shown here with its context. This record belongs to a study of blood T cell repertoires in COVID-19. The assay was immunoSEQ multiplex PCR, and TCRdb's table has in-frame clones only and misses some. The sample records over 300,000 clones, around 87% being singletons. The receptor was isolated from a man aged 18 to 29 with active or convalescent COVID-19. Input material: peripheral blood.

Written as DNA, the CDR3 is TGTGCCAGCAGCCCGACAGGAACTTCGAGTAATTCACCCCTCCACTTT. Translation: CASSPTGTSSNSPLHF. This rearrangement joins TRBV7-2 to TRBJ1-6; D is possibly TRBD1 (6 bases). Germline CDR1 is SGHTA and CDR2 is FQGNSA. Trimming removed 5 bases at V and 6 bases at J, with 17 bases between. The CDR3 loop spans 16 amino acids. Filled out from reference TRBV7-2 and TRBJ1-6, the complete variable domain reads GAGVSQSPSNKVTEKGKDVELRCDPISGHTALYWYRQSLGQGLEFLIYFQGNSAPDKSGLPSDRFSAERTGGSVSTLTIQRTQQEDSAVYLCASSPTGTSSNSPLHFGNGTRLTVT.